Each of the 17 T cell receptor beta chains below was sequenced from the same sample in a study of shared clonotypes between healthy human individuals. This table comes from immunoSEQ multiplex PCR, and its TCRdb copy is limited to in-frame clones, with some not included. The sample lists 980,000 or so clones; over 60% were seen once. The sequencing input was memory CD4+ T cells sorted from blood. This sample's subset: CD45RA-negative fraction. The receptors here all came from a man in his late teens or twenties in good health.

The chain has TRBV27 and TRBJ1-1; D remains ambiguous. V lost 4 bases to trimming and J lost 3 bases, with 12 bases between them. Germline CDR1 reads MNHEY; CDR2 reads SMNVEV (reference sequence). The CDR3 is 14 amino acids. The CDR3 sequence is CASSSRLYDTEAFF. CDR3 in DNA: TGTGCCAGCAGTTCTAGGCTCTATGACACTGAAGCTTTCTTT.

The chain is built from TRBV7-2 and TRBJ2-1; 7 bases map to TRBD2. Germline lookup yields CDR1 SGHTA and CDR2 FQGNSA. This CDR3 is 15 amino acids long. Unmatched junction bases numbered 9, after V lost 8 bases and J lost 2 bases. The CDR3 DNA follows: TGTGCCAGCTCATCCGACGCGGGGGCCTACAATGAGCAGTTCTTC. This encodes CASSSDAGAYNEQFF.

This clone was counted once. V is TRBV19 and J is TRBJ2-7; maybe TRBD1 (6 bases). Germline loops: CDR1 LNHDA, CDR2 SQIVND (reference sequence). V lost 6 bases, J lost 2 bases, and 11 bases lay in between. This CDR3 is built from 13 residues. In DNA, the CDR3 is TGTGCCAGTAGGAGAACAGGGACCTACGAGCAGTACTTC. Translating gives CASRRTGTYEQYF.

This clone was counted only a few times. The CDR3 sequence is CASSLVAIQHGLHF. Here the CDR3 DNA reads TGTGCCAGCAGCTTAGTAGCGATACAGCACGGCCTCCACTTT. The chain uses TRBV7-2 and TRBJ1-6; D remains unclear. There are 14 residues in the CDR3. Germline V gives CDR1 SGHTA, CDR2 FQGNSA. V shed 1 base and J shed 15 bases, with 16 bases lying between them. Full variable domain (rest looked up from reference TRBV7-2 and TRBJ1-6): GAGVSQSPSNKVTEKGKDVELRCDPISGHTALYWYRQSLGQGLEFLIYFQGNSAPDKSGLPSDRFSAERTGGSVSTLTIQRTQQEDSAVYLCASSLVAIQHGLHFGNGTRLTVT.

The rearrangement uses TRBV27 and TRBJ2-7, with D possibly being TRBD1 (6 bases). CDR1 is MNHEY and CDR2 is SMNVEV in the germline V gene (reference sequence). Between the trimmed V and J ends, which lost 6 bases and 4 bases, there was a span of 13 bases. The CDR3 loop spans 13 amino acids. The CDR3 nucleotides are TGTGCCAGCAGCCCGACAGGCCCTTACGAGCAGTACTTC. It specifies CASSPTGPYEQYF.

The gene calls are TRBV9 and TRBJ1-2; D is ambiguous. Trimming removed 4 bases from V and 5 bases from J, with 15 bases in between. The CDR3 totals 14 residues. Germline assignment: CDR1 SGDLS and CDR2 YYNGEE. The CDR3: CASSTSPVEYGYTF. DNA of the CDR3: TGTGCCAGCAGCACAAGTCCCGTAGAGTATGGCTACACCTTC.

In its sample, this clone was seen once. The CDR3 DNA is TGTGCCAGCAGAAAACCGAACGACCCGAAGGCAACAGATACGCAGTATTTT. This gives the protein CASRKPNDPKATDTQYF. The chain combines TRBV2 with TRBJ2-3; no reliable D call. V lost 6 bases to trimming and J lost 3 bases, with 22 bases between them. Germline CDR1 is SNHLY and CDR2 is FYNNEI. The CDR3 has 17 amino acids.

As concerns this clone: The junction departs from the called germline gene at one end, perhaps through a read error. The CDR3 region has the DNA TGCGCCAGCAGCCGACAACTACCTAGCGGAGACCTCTCTTGGGCCAACGTCCTGACTTTC. Its protein is CASSRQLPSGDLSWANVLTF. This chain uses TRBV4-3 with TRBJ2-6; 7 bases agree with TRBD2. This CDR3 comprises 20 residues. Germline CDR1 and CDR2: LGHNA and YSLEER.

The gene calls are TRBV5-1 and TRBJ2-1; 8 nucleotides line up with TRBD2. Germline assignment: CDR1 SGHRS and CDR2 YFSETQ. CDR3 length equals 16 residues. Trimming at V came to 4 bases and at J to 6 bases, leaving 12 bases not matched to a gene. As DNA, the CDR3 is TGCGCCAGCAGCGTTGCGGGGGGCGCCGGGTTCAATGAGCAGTTCTTC. Protein: CASSVAGGAGFNEQFF. Full variable domain (rest looked up from reference TRBV5-1 and TRBJ2-1): KAGVTQTPRYLIKTRGQQVTLSCSPISGHRSVSWYQQTPGQGLQFLFEYFSETQRNKGNFPGRFSGRQFSNSRSEMNVSTLELGDSALYLCASSVAGGAGFNEQFFGPGTRLTVL.

This clone was counted between two and nine times. The CDR3 DNA follows: TGCGCCAGCAGCTGGGACAGGGGGCTCGGCGGCTACACCTTC. Amino acid sequence: CASSWDRGLGGYTF. This chain links TRBV5-1 with TRBJ1-2; 12 positions agree with TRBD1. Per the germline V gene, CDR1 is SGHRS and CDR2 is YFSETQ. V lost 3 bases to trimming and J lost 8 bases; unmatched junction nucleotides: 5. This CDR3 is 14 amino acids long.

The chain joins TRBV5-1 to TRBJ1-1, with D possibly being TRBD1 (6 bases). The germline V gene has CDR1 SGHRS and CDR2 YFSETQ. CDR3 size: 14 residues. Trimming removed 4 bases from V and 1 base from J, with 11 bases in between. CDR3 coding DNA: TGCGCCAGCAGCCCGGACAGTTCGAACACTGAAGCTTTCTTT. This codes for CASSPDSSNTEAFF. Complete variable domain (other parts from reference TRBV5-1 and TRBJ1-1): KAGVTQTPRYLIKTRGQQVTLSCSPISGHRSVSWYQQTPGQGLQFLFEYFSETQRNKGNFPGRFSGRQFSNSRSEMNVSTLELGDSALYLCASSPDSSNTEAFFGQGTRLTVV.

The chain carries TRBV9 and TRBJ2-2; the match to TRBD2 covers 10 bases. The V gene end was trimmed by 3 bases and the J gene end by 7 bases; junction bases not matched to a gene: 6. The CDR3 extends over 15 amino acids. The germline CDR1 and CDR2 sequences are SGDLS and YYNGEE. In nucleotides, the CDR3 is TGTGCCAGCAGCGCGGGCCCTAGCGGGGGCGGGGAGCTGTTTTTT. This sequence encodes CASSAGPSGGGELFF.

The V gene is TRBV27, the J gene TRBJ1-4; 7 bases line up with TRBD1. With V trimmed by 0 bases and J by 10 bases, 8 bases remained unmatched. Germline V gene lookup returns CDR1 MNHEY and CDR2 SMNVEV (reference sequence). The CDR3 sequence is 15 residues long. In nucleotides, the CDR3 is TGTGCCAGCAGTTTATCACGAGGGGGCCTTGCAAAACTGTTTTTT. Protein sequence: CASSLSRGGLAKLFF.

The sample holds one count of this clone. This chain connects TRBV18 to TRBJ2-7; tentative D call: TRBD1 (6 bases). Trimming removed 2 bases from V and 3 bases from J, with 11 bases in between. CDR3 length: 14 residues. The germline gives CDR1 KGHSH, CDR2 LQKENI. The CDR3 here is CASSPSAGVYEQYF. CDR3 coding DNA: TGTGCCAGCTCACCAAGTGCAGGGGTCTACGAGCAGTACTTC.

The rearrangement joins TRBV19 to TRBJ2-2; TRBD2 aligns across 13 bases. CDR3 length: 18 amino acids. V was pared by 6 bases and J by 5 bases, with 12 bases of the junction left unmatched. The germline CDR1 and CDR2 sequences are LNHDA and SQIVND (reference sequence). CDR3 residues: CASRGGTSGRALTGELFF. The CDR3 DNA reads TGTGCCAGTAGGGGCGGAACTAGCGGGAGGGCATTGACCGGGGAGCTGTTTTTT.

This clone occurred a few times. V usage is TRBV5-5 and J usage is TRBJ2-3, with 10 bases lining up with TRBD1. Germline trimming cut 4 bases from V and 5 bases from J; bases unmatched to any gene: 7. The germline V gene encodes CDR1 SGHKS and CDR2 YYEKEE (reference sequence). This CDR3 has 15 residues. Here the CDR3 DNA reads TGTGCCAGCAGCGGGACAGGGGCCCGTGGAGATACGCAGTATTTT. It encodes CASSGTGARGDTQYF.

The CDR3 reads CASSLRTGQASPLHF. The CDR3 bases are TGTGCCAGCAGTTTAAGGACAGGCCAAGCTTCACCCCTCCACTTT. The chain joins TRBV28 to TRBJ1-6, with 7 bases fitting TRBD1. The V segment lost 2 bases and the J segment 9 bases; nucleotides outside the gene matches: 7. Germline CDR1 MDHEN, CDR2 SYDVKM. The CDR3 sequence is 15 residues long.